The next 16 T cell receptor beta chains were all read from a single sample in a study of shared clonotypes between healthy human individuals (dated by TCRdb to the early 2020s). Libraries were built with the immunoSEQ multiplex PCR assay. TCRdb took this table from immuneACCESS and kept in-frame rearrangements with V and J called. Such tables lack part of the clones; where checked against another copy, unresolved V genes explain under half of the gap, and the rest is unexplained. For this sample there are about 2,500,000 clones; just over 90% appear just once. Under 0.15% of the sample rests with the top ten. The sequencing sample was made of naive CD4+ T cells sorted from blood. The cell subset or site label corresponds to: CD45RA+ positively selected. Receptors originate from a man in his late teens or twenties in good health.

The rearrangement joins TRBV11-2 to TRBJ2-5, with 7 positions matching TRBD1. The CDR3 has 15 residues. CDR1 and CDR2 (germline): SGHAT, FQNNGV. With V trimmed by 3 bases and J by 3 bases, 7 bases remained unmatched. The CDR3 DNA reads TGTGCCAGCAGCTTGGGACAGTTTGGCAAAGAGACCCAGTACTTC. This translates into CASSLGQFGKETQYF.

The chain is built from TRBV18 and TRBJ2-5; possible D gene TRBD1, 6 bases. Trimming took off 3 bases at V and 13 bases at J, with 15 bases between the two ends. CDR1 is KGHSH, CDR2 LQKENI, per germline. The CDR3 is 12 residues long. The CDR3 bases are TGTGCCAGCTCACCGGGGGACACAACGGGGTACTTC. This gives the protein CASSPGDTTGYF. Combining the CDR3 with reference TRBV18 and TRBJ2-5 gives the whole variable domain NAGVMQNPRHLVRRRGQEARLRCSPMKGHSHVYWYRQLPEEGLKFMVYLQKENIIDESGMPKERFSAEFPKEGPSILRIQQVVRGDSAAYFCASSPGDTTGYFGPGTRLLVL.

About this clone itself: The same CDR3 is also encoded by other DNA sequences in this sample. The chain couples TRBV5-1 to TRBJ2-7; 10 bases are shared with TRBD1. The CDR3 runs to 15 residues. Germline V lookup: CDR1 SGHRS, CDR2 YFSETQ. V lost 3 bases to trimming and J lost 4 bases; unmatched junction nucleotides: 7. In DNA form, the CDR3 reads TGCGCCAGCAGCTCGCCGGGACAGGGGCTATACGAGCAGTACTTC. Its protein product is CASSSPGQGLYEQYF. Drawing the rest from reference TRBV5-1 and TRBJ2-7, the complete variable domain is KAGVTQTPRYLIKTRGQQVTLSCSPISGHRSVSWYQQTPGQGLQFLFEYFSETQRNKGNFPGRFSGRQFSNSRSEMNVSTLELGDSALYLCASSSPGQGLYEQYFGPGTRLTVT.

This chain connects TRBV4-1 to TRBJ2-5, with D possibly matching TRBD1 (5 bases). Trimming left V 0 bases short and J 7 bases short, with 12 bases between. Germline CDR1 and CDR2: MGHRA and YSYEKL. The CDR3 runs to 14 residues. The CDR3 nucleotides read TGCGCCAGCAGCCAAGAGGGAACAGGAGTGACCCAGTACTTC. It translates to CASSQEGTGVTQYF.

In nucleotides, the CDR3 is TGCGCCAGCAGCCTAGGAGGCCAGGACAGGGTTTTCTATGGCTACACCTTC. It specifies CASSLGGQDRVFYGYTF. The rearrangement uses TRBV4-1 and TRBJ1-2; 8 bases are shared with TRBD1. Looked up from germline, CDR1 is MGHRA and CDR2 is YSYEKL. The CDR3 is made up of 17 amino acids. The V gene end was trimmed by 4 bases and the J gene end by 4 bases; junction bases not matched to a gene: 14.

The chain combines TRBV7-8 with TRBJ2-7; 10 positions match TRBD1. Trimming took 5 bases from V and 2 from J; bases not matched to a gene: 0. CDR1 and CDR2 from the germline V gene are SGHVS and FQNEAQ. The CDR3 totals 13 residues. Written as DNA, the CDR3 is TGTGCCAGCAGCGACAGGGGGCCCTACGAGCAGTACTTC. Its translation: CASSDRGPYEQYF.

The V gene is TRBV9, the J gene TRBJ1-3; weak D call: TRBD1 (6 bases). Germline values: CDR1 SGDLS, CDR2 YYNGEE. CDR3 length equals 16 residues. V dropped 3 bases and J dropped 4 bases, with 17 bases sitting between them. In DNA, the CDR3 is TGTGCCAGCAGCGAGCCGCGGGGGGGCGACGGAAACACCATATATTTT. Translating it yields CASSEPRGGDGNTIYF.

DNA for the CDR3: TGTGCCACCGCAGGGGCCAGCGAGCAGTACTTC. It yields the protein CATAGASEQYF. J is TRBJ2-7 and V is TRBV27; a weak D match, TRBD1 (6 bases). From germline, CDR1 is MNHEY and CDR2 SMNVEV (reference sequence). The CDR3 is 11 amino acids. The V gene lost 10 bases and the J gene lost 6 bases, with 13 bases spanning the gap.

V usage is TRBV18 and J usage is TRBJ2-1; 7 bases agree with TRBD2. The V gene's germline CDR1 is KGHSH and CDR2 LQKENI. The trim removed 4 bases at V and 8 bases at J, leaving 2 bases unmatched. The CDR3 is 12 residues long. The CDR3 spells CASSRLADEQFF. The CDR3 DNA sequence: TGTGCCAGCTCACGACTAGCCGATGAGCAGTTCTTC. The full variable domain, in which reference TRBV18 and TRBJ2-1 provide the parts outside the CDR3, is NAGVMQNPRHLVRRRGQEARLRCSPMKGHSHVYWYRQLPEEGLKFMVYLQKENIIDESGMPKERFSAEFPKEGPSILRIQQVVRGDSAAYFCASSRLADEQFFGPGTRLTVL.

The CDR3: CASSPAGSVKNIQYF. CDR3 in DNA: TGTGCCAGCTCACCAGCTGGGAGCGTCAAAAACATTCAGTACTTC. The chain joins TRBV18 to TRBJ2-4; D is perhaps TRBD2 (5 bases). This CDR3 is 15 amino acids long. Trimming took 2 bases from V and 3 from J, leaving 11 bases between them. Germline V gene data show CDR1 as KGHSH and CDR2 as LQKENI.

The chain employs TRBV6-1 and TRBJ1-3, with D unclear. Germline loops: CDR1 MNHNS, CDR2 SASEGT. This CDR3 is 14 amino acids long. Trimming left V 7 bases short and J 0 bases short, with 10 bases between. The CDR3, as DNA: TGTGCCAGCACACCCATGAGCTCTGGAAACACCATATATTTT. Protein sequence: CASTPMSSGNTIYF.

The chain couples TRBV7-2 to TRBJ2-2; the D is unclear. Germline lookup yields CDR1 SGHTA and CDR2 FQGNSA. The CDR3 consists of 17 residues. V lost 5 bases and J 2 bases, leaving 18 bases between the germline ends. The CDR3 is CASSQRTVLSNTGELFF. CDR3 nucleotides: TGTGCCAGCAGCCAACGTACCGTTCTGTCCAACACCGGGGAGCTGTTTTTT.

The chain links TRBV7-8 to TRBJ2-7, with D perhaps matching TRBD1 (5 bases). The CDR3 is 14 residues long. V was shortened by 3 bases and J by 0 bases, with 9 bases between the two germline ends. Germline V lookup: CDR1 SGHVS, CDR2 FQNEAQ. The CDR3 region is CASSLGLYSYEQYF. In DNA, the CDR3 is TGTGCCAGCAGCTTGGGGCTCTACTCCTACGAGCAGTACTTC.

The chain links TRBV5-4 to TRBJ2-1, with 9 bases fitting TRBD2. Losses at the gene ends were 4 bases for V and 5 bases for J; bases not matched to a gene: 7. Per the germline V gene, CDR1 is SGHNT and CDR2 is YYREEE (reference sequence). The CDR3 covers 15 residues. This chain's CDR3 is CASSRGGEGNNEQFF. Here the CDR3 DNA reads TGTGCCAGCAGCCGCGGGGGGGAGGGAAACAATGAGCAGTTCTTC.

The CDR3 sequence: CASRWGHNSPLHF. The DNA of the CDR3 is TGTGCCAGTAGGTGGGGGCATAATTCACCCCTCCACTTT. The gene calls are TRBV19 and TRBJ1-6; D may be TRBD1 (6 bases). The CDR3 loop spans 13 amino acids. Germline V CDR1 and CDR2: LNHDA, SQIVND (reference sequence). Between the trimmed V and J ends, which lost 6 bases and 5 bases, there was a span of 8 bases.

As DNA, the CDR3 is TGTGCCAGCAGTCCAGATCTAGGGGTGACAGATACGCAGTATTTT. Translating it yields CASSPDLGVTDTQYF. The chain has TRBV27 and TRBJ2-3; TRBD1 is a possible D gene (5 bases). Germline CDR1 MNHEY, CDR2 SMNVEV (reference sequence). Between the trimmed V and J ends, which lost 5 bases and 3 bases, there was a span of 15 bases. The CDR3 totals 15 residues.